The source of this T cell receptor (beta chain) is a study of T cell responses to AZD1222 COVID-19 vaccine. Study findings and constraints: Mostly white British, mostly female donors; authors suggested clonal diversity may be underestimated.

J lost 10 bases, V lost 4 bases, and 6 bases had no gene match. Germline assignment: CDR1 MNHEY and CDR2 SMNVEV (reference sequence). CDR3 size: 14 residues. A note on this clone: The antigen remains undetermined. Other DNA variants within this sample encode the same CDR3.

Measured with immunoSEQ multiplex PCR; TCRdb has only the in-frame clones, and not every one. Of over 100,000 clones listed, 88% are singletons. This TCR derives from an adult in good health. Sequenced material: peripheral blood, taken on day 0 of MenACWY control vaccination. The chain is built from TRBV27 and TRBJ1-6; 8 bases are shared with TRBD1. In DNA form, the CDR3 reads TGTGCCAGCAGTTCAGGGGGCGCGGGGTCACCCCTCCACTTT. This gives the protein CASSSGGAGSPLHF.